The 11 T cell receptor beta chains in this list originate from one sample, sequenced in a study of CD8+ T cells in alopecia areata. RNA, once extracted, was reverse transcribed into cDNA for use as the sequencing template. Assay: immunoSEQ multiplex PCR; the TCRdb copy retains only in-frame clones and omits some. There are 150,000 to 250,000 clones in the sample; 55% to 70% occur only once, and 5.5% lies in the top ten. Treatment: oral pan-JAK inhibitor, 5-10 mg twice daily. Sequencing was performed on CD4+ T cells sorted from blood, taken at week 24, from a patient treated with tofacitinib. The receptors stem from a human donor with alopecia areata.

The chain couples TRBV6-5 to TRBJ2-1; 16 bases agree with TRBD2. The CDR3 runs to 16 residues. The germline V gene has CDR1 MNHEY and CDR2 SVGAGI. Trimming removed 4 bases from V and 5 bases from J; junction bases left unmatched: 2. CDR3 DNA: TGTGCCAGCAGTTGGGGACTAGCGGGGGGGAACAATGAGCAGTTCTTC. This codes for CASSWGLAGGNNEQFF.

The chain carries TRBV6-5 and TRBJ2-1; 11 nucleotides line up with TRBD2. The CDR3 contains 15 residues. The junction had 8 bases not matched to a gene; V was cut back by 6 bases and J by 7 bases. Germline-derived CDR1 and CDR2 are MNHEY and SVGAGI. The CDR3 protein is CASSQPGLAENEQFF. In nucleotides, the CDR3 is TGTGCCAGCAGCCAGCCGGGACTAGCGGAGAATGAGCAGTTCTTC.

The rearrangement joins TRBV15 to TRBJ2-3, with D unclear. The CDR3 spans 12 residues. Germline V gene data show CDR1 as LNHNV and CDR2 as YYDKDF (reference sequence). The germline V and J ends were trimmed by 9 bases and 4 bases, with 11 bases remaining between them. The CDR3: CATKNTADTQYF. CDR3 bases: TGTGCCACAAAGAACACGGCAGATACGCAGTATTTT.

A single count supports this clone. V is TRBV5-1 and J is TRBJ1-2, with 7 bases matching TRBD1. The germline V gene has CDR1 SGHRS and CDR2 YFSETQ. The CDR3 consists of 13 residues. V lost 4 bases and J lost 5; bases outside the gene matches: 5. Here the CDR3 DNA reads TGCGCCAGCAGCGAGGGACAGCAGTATGGCTACACCTTC. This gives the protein CASSEGQQYGYTF. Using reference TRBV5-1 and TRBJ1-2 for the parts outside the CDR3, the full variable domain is KAGVTQTPRYLIKTRGQQVTLSCSPISGHRSVSWYQQTPGQGLQFLFEYFSETQRNKGNFPGRFSGRQFSNSRSEMNVSTLELGDSALYLCASSEGQQYGYTFGSGTRLTVV.

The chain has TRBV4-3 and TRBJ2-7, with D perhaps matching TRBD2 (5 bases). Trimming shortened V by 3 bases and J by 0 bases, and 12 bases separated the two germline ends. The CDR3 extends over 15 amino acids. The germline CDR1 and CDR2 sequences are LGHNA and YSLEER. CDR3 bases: TGCGCCAGCAGCCAGTTCTTAGCGAGCTCCTACGAGCAGTACTTC. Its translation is CASSQFLASSYEQYF.

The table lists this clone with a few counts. CDR3 coding DNA: TGTGCCAGCTCGGGGGCTCGAGAGACCCAGTACTTC. This sequence encodes CASSGARETQYF. This sequence joins TRBV7-2 and TRBJ2-5, with D perhaps assigned TRBD1 or TRBD2 (6 bases each). The germline CDR1 and CDR2 sequences are SGHTA and FQGNSA. V was cut by 8 bases and J by 4 bases, with 11 bases left in between. This CDR3 has 12 amino acids.

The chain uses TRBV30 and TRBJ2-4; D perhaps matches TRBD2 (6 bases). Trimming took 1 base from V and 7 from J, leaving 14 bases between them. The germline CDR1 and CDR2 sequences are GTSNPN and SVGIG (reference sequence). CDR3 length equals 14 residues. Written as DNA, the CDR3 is TGTGCCTGGAGTGATAAAGGGACTTCGAACATTCAGTACTTC. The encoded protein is CAWSDKGTSNIQYF.

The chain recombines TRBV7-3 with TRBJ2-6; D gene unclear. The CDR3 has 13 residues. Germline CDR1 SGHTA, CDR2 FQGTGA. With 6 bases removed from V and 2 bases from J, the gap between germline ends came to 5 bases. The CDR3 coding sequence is TGTGCCAGCAGAGGGACTGGGGCCAACGTCCTGACTTTC. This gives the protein CASRGTGANVLTF. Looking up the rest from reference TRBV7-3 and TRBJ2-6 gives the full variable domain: GAGVSQTPSNKVTEKGKYVELRCDPISGHTALYWYRQSLGQGPEFLIYFQGTGAADDSGLPNDRFFAVRPEGSVSTLKIQRTERGDSAVYLCASRGTGANVLTFGAGSRLTVL.

CDR3 DNA: TGTGCCAGTAGTGGACAGGGAGGCAATCAGCCCCAGCATTTT. It is translated as CASSGQGGNQPQHF. The chain employs TRBV19 and TRBJ1-5; TRBD1 agrees at 8 bases. The CDR3 has 14 residues. The trim removed 5 bases at V and 2 bases at J, leaving 2 bases unmatched. From germline, CDR1 is LNHDA and CDR2 SQIVND (reference sequence). The full variable domain, in which reference TRBV19 and TRBJ1-5 provide the parts outside the CDR3, is DGGITQSPKYLFRKEGQNVTLSCEQNLNHDAMYWYRQDPGQGLRLIYYSQIVNDFQKGDIAEGYSVSREKKESFPLTVTSAQKNPTAFYLCASSGQGGNQPQHFGDGTRLSIL.

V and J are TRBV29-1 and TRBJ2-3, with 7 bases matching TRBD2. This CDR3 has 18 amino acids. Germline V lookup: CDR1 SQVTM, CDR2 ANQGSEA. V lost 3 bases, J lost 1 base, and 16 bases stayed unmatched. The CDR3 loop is CSVEGFLGGGRGTDTQYF. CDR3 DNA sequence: TGCAGCGTTGAGGGTTTCCTGGGTGGCGGGAGAGGCACAGATACGCAGTATTTT.

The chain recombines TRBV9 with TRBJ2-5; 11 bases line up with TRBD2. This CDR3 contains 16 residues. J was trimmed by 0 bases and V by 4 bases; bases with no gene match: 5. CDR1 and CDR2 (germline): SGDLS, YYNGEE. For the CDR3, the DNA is TGTGCCAGCAGCCCCCGACTAGCGGGGCACCAAGAGACCCAGTACTTC. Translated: CASSPRLAGHQETQYF.